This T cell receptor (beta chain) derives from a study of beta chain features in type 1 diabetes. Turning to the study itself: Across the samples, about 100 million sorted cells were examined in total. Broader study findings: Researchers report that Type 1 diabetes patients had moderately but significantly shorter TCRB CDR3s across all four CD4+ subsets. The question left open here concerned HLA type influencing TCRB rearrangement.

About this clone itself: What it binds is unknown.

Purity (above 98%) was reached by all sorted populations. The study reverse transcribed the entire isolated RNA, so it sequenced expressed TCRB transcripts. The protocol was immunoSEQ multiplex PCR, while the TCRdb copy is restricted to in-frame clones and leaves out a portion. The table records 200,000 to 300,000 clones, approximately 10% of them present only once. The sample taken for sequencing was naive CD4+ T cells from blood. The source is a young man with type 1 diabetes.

The CDR3 nucleotides read TGTGCCAGCAGCGTAACTGGGCTAGATACGCAGTATTTT. Amino acids: CASSVTGLDTQYF. This chain joins TRBV9 and TRBJ2-3; unclear D gene. Trimming took off 1 base at V and 5 bases at J, with 8 bases between the two ends. The CDR3 is 13 amino acids. The germline gives CDR1 SGDLS, CDR2 YYNGEE.